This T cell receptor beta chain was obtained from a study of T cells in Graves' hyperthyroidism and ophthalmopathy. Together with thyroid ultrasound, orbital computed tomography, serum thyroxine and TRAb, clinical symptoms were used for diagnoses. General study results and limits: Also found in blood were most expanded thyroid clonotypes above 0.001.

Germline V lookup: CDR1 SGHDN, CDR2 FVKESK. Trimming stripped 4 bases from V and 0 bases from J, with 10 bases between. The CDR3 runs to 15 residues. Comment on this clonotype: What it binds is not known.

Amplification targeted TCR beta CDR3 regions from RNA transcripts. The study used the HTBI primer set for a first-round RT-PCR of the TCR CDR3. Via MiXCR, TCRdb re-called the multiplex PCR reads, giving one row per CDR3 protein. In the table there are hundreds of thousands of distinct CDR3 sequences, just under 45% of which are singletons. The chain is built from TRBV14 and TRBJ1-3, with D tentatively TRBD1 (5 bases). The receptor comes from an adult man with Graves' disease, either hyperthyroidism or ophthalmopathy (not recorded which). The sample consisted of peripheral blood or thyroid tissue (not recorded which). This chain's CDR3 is CASSRDGGSGNTIYF. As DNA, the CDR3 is TGTGCCAGCAGCCGTGACGGGGGCTCTGGAAACACCATATATTTT.